These T cell receptor beta chains were read from a single sample in a study of blood T cell repertoires in COVID-19. Some clones are missing from TCRdb's copy, which holds only in-frame ones; the method was immunoSEQ multiplex PCR. The sample lists roughly 50,000 clones, 90% occurring once. Sequencing was carried out using peripheral blood. The receptor set was obtained from a man in his fifties with acute or convalescent COVID-19. Both conserved end residues are part of each CDR3. D genes are given only for firm matches. A clone size is listed for some rows: how often the clone was seen (once, few, many), or a class if it is expanded.

J gene,D gene,clone size,V gene,CDR3 DNA,CDR3 protein
TRBJ1-1,-,-,TRBV19,TGTGCCAGTAGTATTGGGCAGATGAACACTGAAGCTTTCTTT,CASSIGQMNTEAFF
TRBJ1-5,TRBD1,few,TRBV24-1,TGTGCCACCAGTTCCTCCGGGACAGATAGGTATAGCAATCAGCCCCAGCATTTT,CATSSSGTDRYSNQPQHF
TRBJ2-1,TRBD1,few,TRBV19,TGTGCCAGTAAGGTCACAGGGGGCCGGTGGGACAATGAGCAGTTCTTC,CASKVTGGRWDNEQFF
TRBJ2-1,TRBD2,-,TRBV5-1,TGCGCCAGCAGCTTGGGACTAGCGGGAATAGGTGATGAGCAGTTCTTC,CASSLGLAGIGDEQFF
TRBJ2-2,TRBD1,-,TRBV11-3,TGTGCCAGCAGCTCATACTCAGGACAGGGGAACACCGGGGAGCTGTTTTTT,CASSSYSGQGNTGELFF
TRBJ2-4,-,-,TRBV7-6,TGTGCCAGCAGCTTAGCTTCGGCTTCGGGTCAAAACATTCAGTACTTC,CASSLASASGQNIQYF
TRBJ2-2,-,-,TRBV2,TGTGCCAGCAGTGTCGTTGGGGAGCTGTTTTTT,CASSVVGELFF
TRBJ2-7,TRBD1,-,TRBV4-2,TGTGCCAGCAGCCAAGAACAGGGGAACTCCTACGAGCAGTACTTC,CASSQEQGNSYEQYF
TRBJ2-7,TRBD1,-,TRBV19,TGTGCCAGTAGTCCGCAGACAGGGGTCGCCTACTACGAGCAGTACTTC,CASSPQTGVAYYEQYF
TRBJ2-5,-,-,TRBV19,TGTGCCAGTAGCGGGTCGAAGGCGGAGACCCAGTACTTC,CASSGSKAETQYF
TRBJ1-2,-,-,TRBV30,TGTGCCTGGAAGGAGGGGACTTTCTATGGCTACACCTTC,CAWKEGTFYGYTF
TRBJ1-4,TRBD1,-,TRBV30,TGTGCCTGGAGTGTACCGGCAGGGGGGAATGAAAAACTGTTTTTT,CAWSVPAGGNEKLFF
TRBJ1-3,-,-,TRBV9,TGTGCCAGCAGCGTAGGCCACGGGGTCAGCTCTGGAAACACCATATATTTT,CASSVGHGVSSGNTIYF
TRBJ2-7,TRBD1,-,TRBV11-2,TGTGCCAGCAGTCTCGGGACAGCAAGCTCCTACGAGCAGTACTTC,CASSLGTASSYEQYF
TRBJ2-7,-,-,TRBV5-4,TGTGCCAGCAGACCGGGACTCGCCGACGAGCAGTACTTC,CASRPGLADEQYF
TRBJ2-3,TRBD1,-,TRBV5-1,TGCGCCAGCGGAACAGGGGGGTTCACAGATACGCAGTATTTT,CASGTGGFTDTQYF
TRBJ2-7,-,-,TRBV3-1/TRBV3-2,TGTGCCAGCAGCCATGATCGGGGATCCGAACCGAGGGAGCAGTACTTC,CASSHDRGSEPREQYF
TRBJ2-3,-,-,TRBV5-6,TGTGCCAGCAGCCGGGATTTTCGTTACACAGATACGCAGTATTTT,CASSRDFRYTDTQYF
TRBJ2-7,-,-,TRBV11-2,TGTGCCAGCAGCAAGGGATATTTTGGCGGGAACTCCTACGAGCAGTACTTC,CASSKGYFGGNSYEQYF
TRBJ2-5,-,-,TRBV6-4,TGTGCCAGCAGTGCCGGGAGAGGAGAGACCCAGTACTTC,CASSAGRGETQYF
TRBJ2-1,TRBD2,-,TRBV5-1,TGCGCCAGCAGCTTGGGGACTAGCGGGAGAGGTGGCTACAATGAGCAGTTCTTC,CASSLGTSGRGGYNEQFF
TRBJ1-2,-,few,TRBV9,TGTGCCAGCAGCTTGAGGCAGGGCGGAATGCGGAACTATGGCTACACCTTC,CASSLRQGGMRNYGYTF